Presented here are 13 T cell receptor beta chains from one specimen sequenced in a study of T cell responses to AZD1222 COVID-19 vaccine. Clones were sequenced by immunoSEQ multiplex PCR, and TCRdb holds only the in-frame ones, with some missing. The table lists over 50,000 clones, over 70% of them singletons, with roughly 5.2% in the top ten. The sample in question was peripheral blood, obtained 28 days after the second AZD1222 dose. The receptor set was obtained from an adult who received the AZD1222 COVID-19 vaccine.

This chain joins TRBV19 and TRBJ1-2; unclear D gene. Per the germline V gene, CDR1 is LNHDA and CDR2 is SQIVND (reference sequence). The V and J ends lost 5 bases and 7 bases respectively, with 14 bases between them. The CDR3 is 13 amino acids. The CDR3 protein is CASSPGRISGYTF. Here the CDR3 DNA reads TGTGCCAGTAGTCCCGGACGGATTTCTGGCTACACCTTC.

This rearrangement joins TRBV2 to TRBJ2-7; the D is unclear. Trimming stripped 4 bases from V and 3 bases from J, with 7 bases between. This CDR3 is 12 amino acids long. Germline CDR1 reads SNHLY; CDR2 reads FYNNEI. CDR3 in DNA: TGTGCCAGCAGTGTGGTCAGCTACGAGCAGTACTTC. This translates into CASSVVSYEQYF.

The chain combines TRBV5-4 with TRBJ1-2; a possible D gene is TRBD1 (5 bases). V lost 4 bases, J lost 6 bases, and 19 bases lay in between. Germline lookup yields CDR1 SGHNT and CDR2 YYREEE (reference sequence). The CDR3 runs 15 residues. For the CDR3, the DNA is TGTGCCAGCAGCACAGACAGTTCAATTCGGGATGGCTACACCTTC. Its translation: CASSTDSSIRDGYTF.

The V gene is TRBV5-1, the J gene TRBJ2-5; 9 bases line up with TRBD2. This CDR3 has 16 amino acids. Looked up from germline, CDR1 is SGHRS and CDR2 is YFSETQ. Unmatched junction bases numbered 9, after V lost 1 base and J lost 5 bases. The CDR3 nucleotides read TGCGCCAGCAGCTTGAATGGCGGGGGGGCGGTTGAGACCCAGTACTTC. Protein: CASSLNGGGAVETQYF.

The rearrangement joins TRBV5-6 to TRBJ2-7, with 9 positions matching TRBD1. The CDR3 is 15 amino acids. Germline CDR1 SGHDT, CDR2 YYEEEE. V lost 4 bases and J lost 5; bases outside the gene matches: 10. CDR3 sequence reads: CASSIVDRGVHEQYV. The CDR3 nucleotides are TGTGCCAGCAGCATCGTGGACAGGGGAGTCCACGAGCAGTACGTC.

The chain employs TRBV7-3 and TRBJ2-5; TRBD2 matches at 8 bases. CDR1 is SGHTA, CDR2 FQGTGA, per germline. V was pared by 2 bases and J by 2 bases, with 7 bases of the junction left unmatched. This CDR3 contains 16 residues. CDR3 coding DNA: TGTGCCAGCAGCTTAGGCAGCCGGGGGGGTCAAGAGACCCAGTACTTC. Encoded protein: CASSLGSRGGQETQYF. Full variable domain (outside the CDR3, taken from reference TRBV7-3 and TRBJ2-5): GAGVSQTPSNKVTEKGKYVELRCDPISGHTALYWYRQSLGQGPEFLIYFQGTGAADDSGLPNDRFFAVRPEGSVSTLKIQRTERGDSAVYLCASSLGSRGGQETQYFGPGTRLLVL.

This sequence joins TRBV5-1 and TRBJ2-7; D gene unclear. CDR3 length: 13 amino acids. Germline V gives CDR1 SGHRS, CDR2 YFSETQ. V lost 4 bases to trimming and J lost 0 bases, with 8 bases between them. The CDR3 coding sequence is TGCGCCAGCAGCATCACAGCCTCCTACGAGCAGTACTTC. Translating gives CASSITASYEQYF.

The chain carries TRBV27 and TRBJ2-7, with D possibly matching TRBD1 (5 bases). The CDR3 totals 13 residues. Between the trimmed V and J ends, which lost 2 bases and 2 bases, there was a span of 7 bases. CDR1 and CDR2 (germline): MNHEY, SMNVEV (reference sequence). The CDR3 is CASSLRGPYEQYF. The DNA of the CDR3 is TGTGCCAGCAGTTTAAGGGGCCCCTACGAGCAGTACTTC.

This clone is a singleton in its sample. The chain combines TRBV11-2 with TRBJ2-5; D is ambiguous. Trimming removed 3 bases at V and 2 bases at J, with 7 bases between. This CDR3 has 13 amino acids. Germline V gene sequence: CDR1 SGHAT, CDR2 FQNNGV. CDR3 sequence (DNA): TGTGCCAGCAGCTTTACCGAGCAAGAGACCCAGTACTTC. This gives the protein CASSFTEQETQYF.

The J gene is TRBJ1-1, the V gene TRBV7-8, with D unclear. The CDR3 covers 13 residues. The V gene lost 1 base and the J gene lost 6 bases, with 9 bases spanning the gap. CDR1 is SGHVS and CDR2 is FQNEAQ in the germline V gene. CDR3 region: CASSLGPASEAFF. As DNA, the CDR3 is TGTGCCAGCAGCTTAGGGCCGGCTTCTGAAGCTTTCTTT.

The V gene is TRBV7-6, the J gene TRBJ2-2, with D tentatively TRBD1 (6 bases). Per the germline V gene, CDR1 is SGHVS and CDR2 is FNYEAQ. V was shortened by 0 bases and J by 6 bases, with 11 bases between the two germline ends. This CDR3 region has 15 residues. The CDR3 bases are TGTGCCAGCAGCTTAGCGGGGGACATACCCGGGGAGCTGTTTTTT. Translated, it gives CASSLAGDIPGELFF.

CDR3 coding DNA: TGCGCCAGCAGCCAAGAGGCCGCAGGCTGGTATGGCTACACCTTC. This translates into CASSQEAAGWYGYTF. This chain connects TRBV4-3 to TRBJ1-2; D is undetermined. The V end was cut by 0 bases, the J end by 5 bases, with 13 bases between. Germline-derived CDR1 and CDR2 are LGHNA and YSLEER. The CDR3 has 15 residues.

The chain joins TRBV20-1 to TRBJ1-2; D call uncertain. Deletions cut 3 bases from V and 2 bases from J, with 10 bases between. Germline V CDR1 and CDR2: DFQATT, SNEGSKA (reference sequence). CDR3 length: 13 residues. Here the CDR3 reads CSASGQRNYGYTF. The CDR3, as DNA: TGCAGTGCTAGTGGGCAGCGGAACTATGGCTACACCTTC.